This T cell receptor beta chain emerged from a study of blood T cell repertoires in COVID-19. Study as a whole: Sources were T cells, B-cell-depleted T cells, or PBMCs; the material itself was cDNA or gDNA.

V shed 6 bases, J shed 2 bases, and the junction held 7 bases outside the gene matches. This CDR3 is 14 amino acids long. Germline V gene lookup returns CDR1 SEHNR and CDR2 FQNEAQ (reference sequence). Profiled with immunoSEQ multiplex PCR; TCRdb holds only in-frame clones, not every one. The sample has some 220,000 clones; 70% to 90% are singletons. The sequenced sample consisted of peripheral blood. The chain has TRBV7-9 and TRBJ2-7, with 7 nucleotides matching TRBD1. The origin of this receptor is a man in his fifties who had recovered from COVID-19. DNA of the CDR3: TGTGCCAGCAGTCGACAGGGAACGGCCTACGAGCAGTACTTC. It codes for CASSRQGTAYEQYF.